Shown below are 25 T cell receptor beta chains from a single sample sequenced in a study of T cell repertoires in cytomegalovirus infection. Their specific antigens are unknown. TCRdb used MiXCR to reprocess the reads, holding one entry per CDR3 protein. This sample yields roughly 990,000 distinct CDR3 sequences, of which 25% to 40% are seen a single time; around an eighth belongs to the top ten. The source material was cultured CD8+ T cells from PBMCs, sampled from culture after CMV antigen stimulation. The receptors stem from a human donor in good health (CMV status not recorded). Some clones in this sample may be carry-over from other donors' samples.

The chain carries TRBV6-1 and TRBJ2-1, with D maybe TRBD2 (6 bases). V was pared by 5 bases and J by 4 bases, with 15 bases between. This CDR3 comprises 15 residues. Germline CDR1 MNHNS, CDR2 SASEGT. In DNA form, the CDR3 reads TGTGCCAGCAGTCCCGGGGGTTGGGGATACAATGAGCAGTTCTTC. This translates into CASSPGGWGYNEQFF.

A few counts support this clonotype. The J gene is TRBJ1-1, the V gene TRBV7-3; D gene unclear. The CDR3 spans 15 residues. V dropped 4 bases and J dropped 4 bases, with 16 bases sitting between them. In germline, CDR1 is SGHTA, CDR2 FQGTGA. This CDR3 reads CASSSMTGSTTEAFF. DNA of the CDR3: TGTGCCAGCAGCTCGATGACCGGGAGTACCACTGAAGCTTTCTTT.

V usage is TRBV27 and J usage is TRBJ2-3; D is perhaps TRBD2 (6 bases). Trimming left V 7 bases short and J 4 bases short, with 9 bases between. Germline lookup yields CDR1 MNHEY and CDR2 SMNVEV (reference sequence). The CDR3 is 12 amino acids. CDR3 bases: TGTGCCAGCAACGCGGGGCCAGATACGCAGTATTTT. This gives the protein CASNAGPDTQYF.

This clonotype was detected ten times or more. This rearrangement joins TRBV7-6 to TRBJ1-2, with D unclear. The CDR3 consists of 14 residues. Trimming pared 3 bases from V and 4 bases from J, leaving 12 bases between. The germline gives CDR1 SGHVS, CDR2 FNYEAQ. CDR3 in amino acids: CASSLQENLYGYTF. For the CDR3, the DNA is TGTGCCAGCAGCTTGCAGGAGAACCTCTATGGCTACACCTTC. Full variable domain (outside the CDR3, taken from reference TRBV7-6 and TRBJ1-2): GAGVSQSPRYKVTKRGQDVALRCDPISGHVSLYWYRQALGQGPEFLTYFNYEAQQDKSGLPNDRFSAERPEGSISTLTIQRTEQRDSAMYRCASSLQENLYGYTFGSGTRLTVV.

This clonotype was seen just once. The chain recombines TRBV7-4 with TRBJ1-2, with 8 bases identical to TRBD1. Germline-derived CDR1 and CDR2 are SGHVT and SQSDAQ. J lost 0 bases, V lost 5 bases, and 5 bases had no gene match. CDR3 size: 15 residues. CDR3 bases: TGTGCCAGCAGCGGGGGGACAGGAGCTAACTATGGCTACACCTTC. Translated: CASSGGTGANYGYTF.

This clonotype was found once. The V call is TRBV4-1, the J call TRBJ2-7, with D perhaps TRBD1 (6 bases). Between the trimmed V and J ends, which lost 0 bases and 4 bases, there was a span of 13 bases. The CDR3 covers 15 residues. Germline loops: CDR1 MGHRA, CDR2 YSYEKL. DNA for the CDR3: TGCGCCAGCAGCCAAGACAAGGGGGTTGGGTACGAGCAGTACTTC. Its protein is CASSQDKGVGYEQYF.

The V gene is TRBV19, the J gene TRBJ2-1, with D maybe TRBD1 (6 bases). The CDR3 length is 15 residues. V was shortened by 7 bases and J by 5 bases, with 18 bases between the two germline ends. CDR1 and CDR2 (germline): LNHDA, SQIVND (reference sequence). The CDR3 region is CASTAGDLYNNEQFF. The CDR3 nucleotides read TGTGCCAGTACTGCAGGGGACCTCTACAACAATGAGCAGTTCTTC.

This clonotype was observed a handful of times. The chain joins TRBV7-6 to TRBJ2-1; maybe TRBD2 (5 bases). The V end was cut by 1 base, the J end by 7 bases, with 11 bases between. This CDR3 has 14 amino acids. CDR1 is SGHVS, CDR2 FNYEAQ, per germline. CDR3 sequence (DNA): TGTGCCAGCAGCTTAGATAGCGCCTGGAATGAGCAGTTCTTC. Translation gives CASSLDSAWNEQFF.

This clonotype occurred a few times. The chain's CDR3 is CSVPLKTGGRTGELFF. The CDR3 nucleotides read TGCAGCGTGCCCCTAAAGACAGGTGGTAGGACCGGGGAGCTGTTTTTT. The chain has TRBV29-1 and TRBJ2-2, with D tentatively TRBD1 (6 bases). The CDR3 has 16 amino acids. Germline V gene data show CDR1 as SQVTM and CDR2 as ANQGSEA. Trimming removed 6 bases at V and 5 bases at J, with 22 bases between.

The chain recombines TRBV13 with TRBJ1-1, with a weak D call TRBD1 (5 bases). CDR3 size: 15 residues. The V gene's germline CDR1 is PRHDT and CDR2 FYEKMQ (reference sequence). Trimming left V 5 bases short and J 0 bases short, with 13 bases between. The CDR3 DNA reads TGTGCCAGCAGCATTCAGACAGCAATGAACACTGAAGCTTTCTTT. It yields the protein CASSIQTAMNTEAFF.

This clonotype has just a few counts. This chain's CDR3 is CASRGGGVGAFF. In nucleotides, the CDR3 is TGTGCCAGCAGGGGGGGCGGTGTAGGAGCTTTCTTT. This chain uses TRBV27 with TRBJ1-1, with a tentative D call TRBD1 (6 bases). This CDR3 has 12 amino acids. Trimming removed 6 bases from V and 10 bases from J, with 15 bases in between. Germline V gene data show CDR1 as MNHEY and CDR2 as SMNVEV (reference sequence).

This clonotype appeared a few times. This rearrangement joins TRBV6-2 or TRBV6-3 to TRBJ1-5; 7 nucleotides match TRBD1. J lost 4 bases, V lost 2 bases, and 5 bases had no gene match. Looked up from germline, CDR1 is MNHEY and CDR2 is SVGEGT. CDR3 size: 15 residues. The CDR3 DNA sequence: TGTGCCAGCAGTTACCCGACAGGGTCTAATCAGCCCCAGCATTTT. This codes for CASSYPTGSNQPQHF.

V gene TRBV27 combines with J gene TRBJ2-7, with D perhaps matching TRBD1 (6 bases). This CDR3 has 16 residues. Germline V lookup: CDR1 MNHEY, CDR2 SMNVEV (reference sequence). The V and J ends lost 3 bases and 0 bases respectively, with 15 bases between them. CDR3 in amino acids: CASSFPPGTSSYEQYF. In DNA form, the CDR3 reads TGTGCCAGCAGTTTCCCCCCGGGGACAAGCTCCTACGAGCAGTACTTC.

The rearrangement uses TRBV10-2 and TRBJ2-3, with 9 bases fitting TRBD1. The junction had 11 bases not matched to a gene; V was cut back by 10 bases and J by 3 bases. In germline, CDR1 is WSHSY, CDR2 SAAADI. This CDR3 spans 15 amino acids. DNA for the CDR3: TGCGCCACCATGGGACAGGGTTGGAAAACAGATACGCAGTATTTT. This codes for CATMGQGWKTDTQYF.

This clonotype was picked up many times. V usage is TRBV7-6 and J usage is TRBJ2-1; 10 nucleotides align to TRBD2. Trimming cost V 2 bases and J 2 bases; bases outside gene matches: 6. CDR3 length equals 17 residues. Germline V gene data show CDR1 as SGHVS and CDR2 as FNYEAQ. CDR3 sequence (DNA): TGTGCCAGCAGCTTACCTAGCGGGGGTCCGGCCTACAATGAGCAGTTCTTC. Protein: CASSLPSGGPAYNEQFF.

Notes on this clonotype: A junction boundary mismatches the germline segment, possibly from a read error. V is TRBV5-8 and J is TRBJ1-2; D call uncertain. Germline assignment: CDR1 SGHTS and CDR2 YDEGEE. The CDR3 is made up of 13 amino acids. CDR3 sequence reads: CVSSLRPVLGYTF. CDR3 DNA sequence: TGTGTCAGCAGCCTTAGGCCAGTTTTAGGCTACACCTTC.

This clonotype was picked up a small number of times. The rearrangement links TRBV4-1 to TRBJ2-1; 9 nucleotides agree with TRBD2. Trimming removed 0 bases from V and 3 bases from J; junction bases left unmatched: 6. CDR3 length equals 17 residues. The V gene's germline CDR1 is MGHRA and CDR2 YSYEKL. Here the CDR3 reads CASSQDWLAGNYNEQFF. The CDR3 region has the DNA TGCGCCAGCAGCCAAGATTGGCTAGCGGGGAACTACAATGAGCAGTTCTTC.

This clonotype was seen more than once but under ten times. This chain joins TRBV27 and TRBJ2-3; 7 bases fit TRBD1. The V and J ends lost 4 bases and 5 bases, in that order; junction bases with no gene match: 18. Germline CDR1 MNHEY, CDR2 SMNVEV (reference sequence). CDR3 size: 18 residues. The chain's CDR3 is CASSSGKRQGPHRDTQYF. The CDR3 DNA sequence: TGTGCCAGCAGTTCCGGGAAGCGACAGGGTCCCCACCGAGATACGCAGTATTTT.

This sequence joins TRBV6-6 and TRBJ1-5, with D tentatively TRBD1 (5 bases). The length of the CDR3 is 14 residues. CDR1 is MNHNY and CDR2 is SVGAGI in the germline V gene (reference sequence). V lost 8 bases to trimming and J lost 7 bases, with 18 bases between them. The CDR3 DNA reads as TGTGCCAGCTGGACACCGAAGGAGGAGCAGCCCCAGCATTTT. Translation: CASWTPKEEQPQHF.

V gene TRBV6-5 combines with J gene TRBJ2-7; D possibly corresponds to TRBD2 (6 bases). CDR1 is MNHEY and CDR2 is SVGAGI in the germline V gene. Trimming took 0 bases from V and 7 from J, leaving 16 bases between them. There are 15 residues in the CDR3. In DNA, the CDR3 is TGTGCCAGCAGTTACTCGCCGGGAGCCAAACGGGAGCAGTACTTC. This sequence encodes CASSYSPGAKREQYF.

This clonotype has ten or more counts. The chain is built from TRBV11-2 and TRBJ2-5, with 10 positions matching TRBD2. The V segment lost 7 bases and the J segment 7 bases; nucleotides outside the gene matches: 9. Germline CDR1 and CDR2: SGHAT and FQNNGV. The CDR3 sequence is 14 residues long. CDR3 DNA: TGTGCCAGCACCCGAGCGGGGGGGCCTGGGACCCAGTACTTC. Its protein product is CASTRAGGPGTQYF.

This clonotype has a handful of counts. The CDR3 DNA is TGTGCCAGCAGTTTGAGTCAGGGACGAATCTATGGCTACACCTTC. It is translated as CASSLSQGRIYGYTF. The chain carries TRBV27 and TRBJ1-2; D is possibly TRBD1 (5 bases). CDR1 is MNHEY and CDR2 is SMNVEV in the germline V gene (reference sequence). This CDR3 has 15 amino acids. The V gene lost 3 bases and the J gene lost 4 bases, with 15 bases spanning the gap.

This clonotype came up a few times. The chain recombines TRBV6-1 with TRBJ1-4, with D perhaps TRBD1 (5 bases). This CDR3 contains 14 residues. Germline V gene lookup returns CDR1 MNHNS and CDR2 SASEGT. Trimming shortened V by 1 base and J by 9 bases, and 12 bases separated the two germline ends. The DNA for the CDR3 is TGTGCCAGCAGTGAAGTCAGGGCGTCGAAAAAACTGTTTTTT. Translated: CASSEVRASKKLFF.

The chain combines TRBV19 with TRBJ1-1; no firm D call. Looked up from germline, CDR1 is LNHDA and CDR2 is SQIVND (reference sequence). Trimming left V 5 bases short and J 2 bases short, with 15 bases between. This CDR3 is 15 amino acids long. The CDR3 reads CASSSAKSTNTEAFF. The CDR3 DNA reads TGTGCCAGTAGTTCGGCTAAGTCGACCAACACTGAAGCTTTCTTT.

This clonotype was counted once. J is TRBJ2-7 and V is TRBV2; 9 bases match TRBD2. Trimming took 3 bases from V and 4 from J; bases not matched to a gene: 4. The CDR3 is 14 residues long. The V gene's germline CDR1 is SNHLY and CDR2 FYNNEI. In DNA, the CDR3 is TGTGCCAGCAGTGAGCGGGGGGGCAGGTACGAGCAGTACTTC. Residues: CASSERGGRYEQYF.